These 26 T cell receptor beta chains were all obtained from the same sample, sequenced in a study of shared clonotypes between healthy human individuals. Here immunoSEQ multiplex PCR was the method, and the copy in TCRdb shows in-frame clones only, minus some. The profile shows a few million clones, almost 96% of them singletons. Input material: naive CD4+ T cells sorted from blood. As to subset: CD45RA+ positively selected. Receptors originate from a man between 18 and 35 years old in good health.

This clone was observed a single time. The chain uses TRBV7-2 and TRBJ1-6; tentatively, D is TRBD1 (5 bases). Germline V CDR1 and CDR2: SGHTA, FQGNSA. Deletions cut 0 bases from V and 6 bases from J, with 15 bases between. This CDR3 region has 17 residues. In DNA form, the CDR3 reads TGTGCCAGCAGCTTAGCGGTCGGAGACAGTAGTAATTCACCCCTCCACTTT. Translation gives CASSLAVGDSSNSPLHF.

This clone was seen just once. V usage is TRBV9 and J usage is TRBJ1-5; 7 bases are a match to TRBD1. V shed 3 bases, J shed 4 bases, and the junction held 4 bases outside the gene matches. From germline, CDR1 is SGDLS and CDR2 YYNGEE. This CDR3 is built from 14 residues. The CDR3 reads CASSGGQQNQPQHF. The CDR3 coding sequence is TGTGCCAGCAGCGGGGGACAGCAAAATCAGCCCCAGCATTTT.

The CDR3 bases are TGTGCCAGCAGGGACAGGGGTTCTAGCAATCAGCCCCAGCATTTT. Protein product: CASRDRGSSNQPQHF. The chain uses TRBV6-5 and TRBJ1-5; 9 bases line up with TRBD1. The junction had 3 bases not matched to a gene; V was cut back by 6 bases and J by 0 bases. CDR3 length: 15 amino acids. Germline CDR1 and CDR2: MNHEY and SVGAGI.

The chain links TRBV7-8 to TRBJ2-5, with D unresolved. Between the trimmed V and J ends, which lost 0 bases and 0 bases, there was a span of 14 bases. Germline loops: CDR1 SGHVS, CDR2 FQNEAQ. The CDR3 has 17 residues. The CDR3 sequence is CASSLAKDLRYQETQYF. CDR3 bases: TGTGCCAGCAGCTTAGCCAAGGACCTCCGGTACCAAGAGACCCAGTACTTC. Full variable domain (missing parts from reference TRBV7-8 and TRBJ2-5): GAGVSQSPRYKVAKRGQDVALRCDPISGHVSLFWYQQALGQGPEFLTYFQNEAQLDKSGLPSDRFFAERPEGSVSTLKIQRTQQEDSAVYLCASSLAKDLRYQETQYFGPGTRLLVL.

V and J are TRBV6-5 and TRBJ2-2; the match to TRBD1 covers 9 bases. Trimming cost V 5 bases and J 4 bases; bases outside gene matches: 5. CDR3 length: 15 residues. Germline assignment: CDR1 MNHEY and CDR2 SVGAGI. CDR3 in DNA: TGTGCCAGCAGTGCACAGGGGGCGGGCACCGGGGAGCTGTTTTTT. It translates to CASSAQGAGTGELFF.

The rearrangement joins TRBV29-1 to TRBJ2-1; no clear D. The CDR3 consists of 14 residues. Germline V gives CDR1 SQVTM, CDR2 ANQGSEA. V gave up 4 bases and J gave up 6 bases, with 16 bases separating them. The CDR3 sequence: CSVGLGALSNEQFF. Written as DNA, the CDR3 is TGCAGCGTTGGGTTGGGCGCTCTCTCCAATGAGCAGTTCTTC.

The V gene is TRBV30, the J gene TRBJ2-4; D not certain. The CDR3 contains 15 residues. With 0 bases removed from V and 0 bases from J, the gap between germline ends came to 9 bases. Germline loops: CDR1 GTSNPN, CDR2 SVGIG (reference sequence). The CDR3: CAWSVAAIAKNIQYF. CDR3 sequence (DNA): TGTGCCTGGAGTGTGGCAGCCATAGCCAAAAACATTCAGTACTTC. The entire variable domain, with the rest obtained from reference TRBV30 and TRBJ2-4, is as follows: SQTIHQWPATLVQPVGSPLSLECTVEGTSNPNLYWYRQAAGRGLQLLFYSVGIGQISSEVPQNLSASRPQDRQFILSSKKLLLSDSGFYLCAWSVAAIAKNIQYFGAGTRLSVL.

Regarding this clone: Other DNA sequences in the same sample also yield this CDR3. CDR3: CAWSRGYNEQFF. The CDR3 DNA sequence: TGTGCCTGGAGCCGGGGGTACAATGAGCAGTTCTTC. The chain recombines TRBV30 with TRBJ2-1, with a tentative D call TRBD2 (6 bases). CDR1 is GTSNPN and CDR2 is SVGIG in the germline V gene (reference sequence). The V end lost 3 bases, the J end lost 4 bases, and 7 bases lay between the germline ends. There are 12 residues in the CDR3.

The chain carries TRBV19 and TRBJ2-7; D not resolved. Looked up from germline, CDR1 is LNHDA and CDR2 is SQIVND (reference sequence). The CDR3 extends over 11 amino acids. The ends were cut back, 6 bases at V and 4 bases at J, with 7 bases in the middle. The CDR3 spells CASRKGYEQYF. Here the CDR3 DNA reads TGTGCCAGTAGAAAGGGTTACGAGCAGTACTTC.

The chain carries TRBV18 and TRBJ1-2; tentative D call: TRBD1 (5 bases). V gave up 4 bases and J gave up 2 bases, with 14 bases separating them. Per the germline V gene, CDR1 is KGHSH and CDR2 is LQKENI. The CDR3 has 15 residues. Written as DNA, the CDR3 is TGTGCCAGCTCACAACCGGGCAGGGAAAACTATGGCTACACCTTC. Its translation is CASSQPGRENYGYTF.

V is TRBV4-1 and J is TRBJ2-5; D unresolved. Trimming removed 1 base at V and 9 bases at J, with 15 bases between. This CDR3 is built from 14 residues. CDR1 and CDR2 (germline): MGHRA, YSYEKL. CDR3 protein: CASSQVIALEAQYF. The CDR3 DNA sequence: TGCGCCAGCAGCCAAGTAATAGCCCTCGAGGCCCAGTACTTC.

This sequence joins TRBV7-9 and TRBJ2-5; D is ambiguous. V lost 5 bases, J lost 5 bases, and 15 bases lay in between. CDR3 length: 14 residues. In germline, CDR1 is SEHNR, CDR2 FQNEAQ (reference sequence). DNA for the CDR3: TGTGCCAGCAGCCCCCACCGCGAGGATGAGACCCAGTACTTC. This translates into CASSPHREDETQYF.

V is TRBV5-1 and J is TRBJ2-7, with D maybe TRBD1 (6 bases). Germline CDR1 reads SGHRS; CDR2 reads YFSETQ. V dropped 1 base and J dropped 0 bases, with 11 bases sitting between them. The CDR3 is 15 residues long. CDR3 in DNA: TGCGCCAGCAGCTTGATTCAGGGGTTCTCCTACGAGCAGTACTTC. Translated: CASSLIQGFSYEQYF.

The chain has TRBV5-6 and TRBJ1-3, with D perhaps matching TRBD1 (6 bases). CDR1 is SGHDT, CDR2 YYEEEE, per germline. There are 14 residues in the CDR3. With 4 bases removed from V and 1 base from J, the gap between germline ends came to 9 bases. The CDR3 loop is CASSLTGSGNTIYF. CDR3 DNA: TGTGCCAGCAGCCTAACAGGGTCTGGAAACACCATATATTTT.

V usage is TRBV5-1 and J usage is TRBJ2-3, with D perhaps assigned TRBD1 or TRBD2 (5 bases each). The CDR3 is made up of 16 amino acids. Trimming removed 3 bases at V and 6 bases at J, with 20 bases between. The germline V gene has CDR1 SGHRS and CDR2 YFSETQ. The CDR3 nucleotides read TGCGCCAGCAGCTATTATCGGACTGGGGCCACGGATACGCAGTATTTT. Translation: CASSYYRTGATDTQYF.

The chain recombines TRBV4-1 with TRBJ1-5; the D is unclear. With 0 bases removed from V and 0 bases from J, the gap between germline ends came to 12 bases. This CDR3 is 17 amino acids long. Germline V gene data show CDR1 as MGHRA and CDR2 as YSYEKL. CDR3 nucleotides: TGCGCCAGCAGCCAAGAAGATCCGAGTCATAGCAATCAGCCCCAGCATTTT. Encoded protein: CASSQEDPSHSNQPQHF.

A single count supports this clone. This same CDR3 is encoded by further DNA sequences in the sample. This chain joins TRBV11-2 and TRBJ2-5, with D possibly called TRBD1 or TRBD2 (5 bases each). Germline V CDR1 and CDR2: SGHAT, FQNNGV. Trimming shortened V by 3 bases and J by 5 bases, and 16 bases separated the two germline ends. The CDR3 consists of 15 residues. CDR3: CASSLNPLWGETQYF. CDR3 DNA: TGTGCCAGCAGCTTGAATCCGCTCTGGGGGGAGACCCAGTACTTC.

The chain combines TRBV7-9 with TRBJ2-2; D ambiguous. Germline CDR1 reads SEHNR; CDR2 reads FQNEAQ (reference sequence). CDR3 size: 15 residues. The V gene lost 2 bases and the J gene lost 1 base, with 8 bases spanning the gap. The chain's CDR3 is CASSLSQVNTGELFF. The CDR3, as DNA: TGTGCCAGCAGCTTAAGTCAGGTGAACACCGGGGAGCTGTTTTTT. Based on the CDR3 plus reference TRBV7-9 and TRBJ2-2, the full variable domain is DTGVSQNPRHKITKRGQNVTFRCDPISEHNRLYWYRQTLGQGPEFLTYFQNEAQLEKSRLLSDRFSAERPKGSFSTLEIQRTEQGDSAMYLCASSLSQVNTGELFFGEGSRLTVL.

CDR3 DNA sequence: TGCGCCAGCAGCCAAGGGGGTTTCGGTTCAAACATTCAGTACTTC. Its translation is CASSQGGFGSNIQYF. The V and J genes are TRBV4-3 and TRBJ2-4; D gene unclear. Trimming took off 1 base at V and 6 bases at J, with 13 bases between the two ends. This CDR3 is built from 15 residues. From germline, CDR1 is LGHNA and CDR2 YSLEER.

This clone was seen once. This chain uses TRBV5-1 with TRBJ2-3; D perhaps matches TRBD1 (8 bases). V lost 3 bases to trimming and J lost 0 bases, with 14 bases between them. CDR1 is SGHRS and CDR2 is YFSETQ in the germline V gene. The CDR3 has 16 amino acids. CDR3 amino acids: CASSSTGGDSTDTQYF. The CDR3 DNA reads as TGCGCCAGCAGCTCAACAGGGGGGGATAGCACAGATACGCAGTATTTT.

This chain joins TRBV6-5 and TRBJ1-5; 9 bases align to TRBD1. CDR1 is MNHEY, CDR2 SVGAGI, per germline. The V segment lost 8 bases and the J segment 2 bases; nucleotides outside the gene matches: 7. This CDR3 contains 15 residues. The CDR3 DNA reads TGTGCCAGCGGCCCAACAGGGGGCGGCAATCAGCCCCAGCATTTT. Its protein product is CASGPTGGGNQPQHF.

Worth noting for this clone: At the DNA level, this CDR3 is encoded by other sequences in the same sample as well. The chain recombines TRBV9 with TRBJ2-1; D tentatively reads TRBD1 or TRBD2 (5 bases each). CDR1 SGDLS and CDR2 YYNGEE come from the germline V gene. The CDR3 is 16 residues long. With 0 bases removed from V and 0 bases from J, the gap between germline ends came to 10 bases. The CDR3 sequence: CASSVGEGSSYNEQFF. The CDR3, as DNA: TGTGCCAGCAGCGTAGGAGAGGGGAGCTCCTACAATGAGCAGTTCTTC.

This rearrangement joins TRBV15 to TRBJ2-7; no clear D gene. The V and J ends lost 0 bases and 0 bases respectively, with 9 bases between them. The CDR3 length is 15 residues. Germline V gene sequence: CDR1 LNHNV, CDR2 YYDKDF (reference sequence). The CDR3 DNA reads as TGTGCCACCAGCAGAGAACGGTCCAGCTCCTACGAGCAGTACTTC. This sequence encodes CATSRERSSSYEQYF.

The chain combines TRBV6-1 with TRBJ1-4; the D is unclear. Germline V lookup: CDR1 MNHNS, CDR2 SASEGT. Trimming removed 9 bases from V and 5 bases from J, with 4 bases in between. CDR3 size: 10 residues. CDR3 sequence reads: CASRNEKLFF. The CDR3 DNA is TGTGCCAGTCGAAATGAAAAACTGTTTTTT.

The chain combines TRBV7-9 with TRBJ1-4; 11 bases are a match to TRBD1. The germline gives CDR1 SEHNR, CDR2 FQNEAQ (reference sequence). With 7 bases clipped from V and 7 bases from J, the junction kept 5 bases outside the gene matches. The CDR3 is 14 residues long. CDR3: CASTGTGGAEKLFF. The CDR3 DNA reads as TGTGCCAGCACCGGGACAGGGGGGGCTGAAAAACTGTTTTTT.

The chain is built from TRBV2 and TRBJ2-7; D is ambiguous. With 7 bases removed from V and 6 bases from J, the gap between germline ends came to 16 bases. CDR1 is SNHLY, CDR2 FYNNEI, per germline. This CDR3 has 13 amino acids. The CDR3 region has the DNA TGTGCCAGCAATGGGGTCAGGAAGTCCGAGCAGTACTTC. Amino acid sequence: CASNGVRKSEQYF.